The source of this T cell receptor beta chain is a study of blood T cell repertoires in COVID-19 (dated by TCRdb to between 2020 and 2021). The study in broad terms: Collaborator samples came from the United States, Italy and Spain and covered acute and convalescent phases of COVID-19. The material from the prospective study consisted of cDNA or gDNA derived from T cells, B-cell-depleted T cells, or PBMCs. Deeply sampled blood TCRbeta repertoires from subjects exposed to, actively infected with, or recovered from COVID-19 were included in the dataset. A freely available public database, intended as a resource for researchers studying the immune response to SARS-CoV-2, is where the repertoires were released. The samples were drawn from two sources: the first 160 participants of the ongoing ImmuneRACE study, and approximately 1,300 subjects contributed by 6 global collaborators. Sample metadata almost always included a de-identified subject ID, COVID-19 status, age in years and sex. Where available, HLA class I and class II types were obtained from metadata supplied by the sample provider rather than from assay-based typing. Points the paper makes about the study in general: Clinical and demographic metadata were provided uncurated, with the amount varying by source and participant.

One collaborating source in Seattle enrolled patients during active infection and followed them longitudinally through the course of disease. Each collaborating institution followed its own protocols to collect whole blood in K2EDTA tubes. Collaborator samples were shipped for TCRbeta analysis as frozen whole blood, isolated PBMCs, or DNA extracted from either sample type. In the case of this clone: Its antigen specificity is not known. No quality values exist for individual bases; no much larger clone is one base distant.

TCRbeta CDR3 regions were amplified from genomic DNA by means of the immunoSEQ Assay, a bias-controlled multiplex PCR. The authors' pipeline ran thus. Within the assay, amplification of reference gene primers was used to estimate how many nucleated cells each sample contained. Sequence reads were collapsed and filtered to measure the absolute abundance of every unique TCRbeta CDR3 rearrangement. Productive Simpson clonality was computed per sample as the square root of Simpson's diversity index over productive rearrangements. TCRdb stores this immuneACCESS table with in-frame sequences only. Part of the clones is absent; in the studies checked, under half of the shortfall reflects unresolved V genes, and no reason is known for the rest. V, J and clone size are those of that table, while D and trimming were read from the DNA. This sample comprises around 260,000 clones, over 75% of them detected only once. The ten largest clones represent 0.75% to 0.95% of the sample.

From the cysteine through the phenylalanine, the CDR3 covers 15 amino acids. The kept DNA is CDR3 alone, 45 bases in frame from the first base. Germline trimming amounts to 7 bases on V and 2 bases on J, with 7 as the count of junction bases outside the gene matches. The germline V gene encodes CDR1 MNHEY and CDR2 SVGAGI. The sample taken for sequencing was peripheral blood. The sequence derives from a human donor with COVID-19, enrolled during active disease. The donor label of this sample is uncertain. This receptor chain uses TRBV6-5 and TRBJ1-3; 8 nucleotides in the junction match TRBD1. This receptor carries the CDR3 CASTPRDRTGNTIYF. DNA sequence: TGTGCCAGCACCCCGCGGGACAGGACTGGAAACACCATATATTTT.